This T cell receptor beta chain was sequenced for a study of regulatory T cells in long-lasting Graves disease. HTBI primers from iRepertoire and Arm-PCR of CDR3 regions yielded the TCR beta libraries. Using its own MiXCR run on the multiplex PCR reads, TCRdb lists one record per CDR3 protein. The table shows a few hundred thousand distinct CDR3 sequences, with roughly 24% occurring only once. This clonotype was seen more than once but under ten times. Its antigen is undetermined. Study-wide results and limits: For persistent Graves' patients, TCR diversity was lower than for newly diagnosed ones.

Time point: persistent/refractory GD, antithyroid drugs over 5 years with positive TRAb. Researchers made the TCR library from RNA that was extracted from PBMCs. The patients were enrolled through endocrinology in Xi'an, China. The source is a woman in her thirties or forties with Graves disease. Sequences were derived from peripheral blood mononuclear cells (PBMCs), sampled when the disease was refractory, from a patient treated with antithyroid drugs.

DNA for the CDR3: TGTGCCAGCAGCCCCAACACGGGAGGAGGCTACACCTTC. It is translated as CASSPNTGGGYTF. J is TRBJ1-2 and V is TRBV7-8; unclear D gene. V lost 5 bases to trimming and J lost 8 bases, with 15 bases between them. Germline loops: CDR1 SGHVS, CDR2 FQNEAQ. The CDR3 is 13 amino acids.